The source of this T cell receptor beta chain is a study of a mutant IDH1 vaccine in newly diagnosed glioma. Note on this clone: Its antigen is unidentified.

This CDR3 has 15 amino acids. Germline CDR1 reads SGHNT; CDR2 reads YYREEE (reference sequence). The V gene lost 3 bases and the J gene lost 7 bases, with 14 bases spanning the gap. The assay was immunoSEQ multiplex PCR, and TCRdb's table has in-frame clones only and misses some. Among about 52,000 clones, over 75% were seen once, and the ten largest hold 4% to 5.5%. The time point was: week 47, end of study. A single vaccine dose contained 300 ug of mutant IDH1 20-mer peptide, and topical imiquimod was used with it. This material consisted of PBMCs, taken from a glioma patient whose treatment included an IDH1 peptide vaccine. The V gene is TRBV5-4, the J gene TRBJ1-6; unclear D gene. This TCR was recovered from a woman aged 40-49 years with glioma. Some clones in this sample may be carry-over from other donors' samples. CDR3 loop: CASSSYLEINSPLHF. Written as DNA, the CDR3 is TGTGCCAGCAGCTCGTACTTGGAGATAAATTCACCCCTCCACTTT.